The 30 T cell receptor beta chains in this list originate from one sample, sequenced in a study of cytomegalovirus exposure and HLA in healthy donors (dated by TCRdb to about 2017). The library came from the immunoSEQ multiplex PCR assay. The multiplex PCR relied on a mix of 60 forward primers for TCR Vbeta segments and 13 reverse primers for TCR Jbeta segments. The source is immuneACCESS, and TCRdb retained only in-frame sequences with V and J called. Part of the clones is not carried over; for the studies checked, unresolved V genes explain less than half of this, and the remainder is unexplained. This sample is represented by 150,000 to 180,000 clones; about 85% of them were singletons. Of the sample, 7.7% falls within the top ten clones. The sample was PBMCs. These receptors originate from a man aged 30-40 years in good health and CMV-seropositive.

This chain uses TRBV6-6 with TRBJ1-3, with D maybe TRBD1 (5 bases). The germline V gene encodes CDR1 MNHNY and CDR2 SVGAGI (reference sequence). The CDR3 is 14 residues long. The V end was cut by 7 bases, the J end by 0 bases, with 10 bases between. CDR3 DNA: TGTGCCAGCAAAACAGGTTTCTCTGGAAACACCATATATTTT. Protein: CASKTGFSGNTIYF.

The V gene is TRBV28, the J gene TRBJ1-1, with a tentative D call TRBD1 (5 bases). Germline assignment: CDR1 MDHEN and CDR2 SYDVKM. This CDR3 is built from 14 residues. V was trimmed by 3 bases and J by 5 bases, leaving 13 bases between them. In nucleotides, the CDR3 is TGTGCCAGCAGTTTTAGGGGCGGGGAAACTGAAGCTTTCTTT. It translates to CASSFRGGETEAFF.

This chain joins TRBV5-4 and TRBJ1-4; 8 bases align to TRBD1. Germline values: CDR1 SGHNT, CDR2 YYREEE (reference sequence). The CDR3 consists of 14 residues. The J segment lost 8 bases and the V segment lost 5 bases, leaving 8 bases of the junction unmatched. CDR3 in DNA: TGTGCCAGCAGTGCCGGGACAGGTGCCGAAAAACTGTTTTTT. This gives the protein CASSAGTGAEKLFF.

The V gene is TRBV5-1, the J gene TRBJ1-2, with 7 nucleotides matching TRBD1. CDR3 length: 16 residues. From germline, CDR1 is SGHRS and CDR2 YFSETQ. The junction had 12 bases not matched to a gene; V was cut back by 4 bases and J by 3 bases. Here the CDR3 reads CASSPGTASGDYGYTF. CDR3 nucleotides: TGCGCCAGCAGCCCCGGGACAGCGTCTGGGGACTATGGCTACACCTTC.

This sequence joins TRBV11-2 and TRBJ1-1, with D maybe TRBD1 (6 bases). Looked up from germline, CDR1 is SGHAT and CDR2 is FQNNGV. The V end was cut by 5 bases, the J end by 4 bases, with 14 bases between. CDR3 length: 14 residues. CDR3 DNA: TGTGCCAGCAGCAGACAAGCACAGGGCACTGAAGCTTTCTTT. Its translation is CASSRQAQGTEAFF.

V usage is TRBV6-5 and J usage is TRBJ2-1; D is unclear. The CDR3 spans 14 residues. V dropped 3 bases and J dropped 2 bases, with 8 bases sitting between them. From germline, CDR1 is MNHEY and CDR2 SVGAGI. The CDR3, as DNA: TGTGCCAGCAGTTATAGCCTCGCCTACAATGAGCAGTTCTTC. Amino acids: CASSYSLAYNEQFF.

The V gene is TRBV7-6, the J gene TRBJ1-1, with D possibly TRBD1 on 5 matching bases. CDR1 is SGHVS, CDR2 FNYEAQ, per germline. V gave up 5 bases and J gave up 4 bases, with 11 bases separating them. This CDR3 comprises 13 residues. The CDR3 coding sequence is TGTGCCAGCAGCGAAACAGGCTCCACTGAAGCTTTCTTT. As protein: CASSETGSTEAFF.

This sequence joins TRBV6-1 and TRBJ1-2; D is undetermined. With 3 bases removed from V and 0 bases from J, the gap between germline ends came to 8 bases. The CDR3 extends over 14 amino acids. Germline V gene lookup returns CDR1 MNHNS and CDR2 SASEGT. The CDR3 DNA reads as TGTGCCAGCAGTGAGCACACCGCTAACTATGGCTACACCTTC. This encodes CASSEHTANYGYTF.

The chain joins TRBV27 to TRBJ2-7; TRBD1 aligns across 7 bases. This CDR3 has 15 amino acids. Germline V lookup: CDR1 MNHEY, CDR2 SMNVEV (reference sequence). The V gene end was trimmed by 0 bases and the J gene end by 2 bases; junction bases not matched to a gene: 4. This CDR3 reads CASSLSDTGAYEQYF. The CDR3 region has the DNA TGTGCCAGCAGTTTATCGGACACAGGGGCCTACGAGCAGTACTTC.

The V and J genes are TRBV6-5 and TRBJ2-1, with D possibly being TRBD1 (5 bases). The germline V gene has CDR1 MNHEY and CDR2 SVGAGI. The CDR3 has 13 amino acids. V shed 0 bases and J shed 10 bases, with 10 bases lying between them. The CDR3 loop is CASSYSVRGEQFF. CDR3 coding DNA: TGTGCCAGCAGTTACTCGGTAAGGGGAGAGCAGTTCTTC.

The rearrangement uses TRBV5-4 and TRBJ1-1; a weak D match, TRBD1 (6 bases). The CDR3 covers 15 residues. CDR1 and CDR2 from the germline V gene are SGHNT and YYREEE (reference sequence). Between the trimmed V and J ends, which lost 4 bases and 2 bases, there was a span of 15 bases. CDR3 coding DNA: TGTGCCAGCAGCCAAAAACTTGGGGGCAACACTGAAGCTTTCTTT. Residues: CASSQKLGGNTEAFF.

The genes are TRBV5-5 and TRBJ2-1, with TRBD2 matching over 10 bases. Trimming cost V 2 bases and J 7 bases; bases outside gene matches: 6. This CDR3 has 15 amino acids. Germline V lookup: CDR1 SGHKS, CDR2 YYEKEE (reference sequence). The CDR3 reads CASSLGTSVFNEQFF. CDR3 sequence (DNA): TGTGCCAGCAGCTTAGGGACTAGCGTTTTTAATGAGCAGTTCTTC.

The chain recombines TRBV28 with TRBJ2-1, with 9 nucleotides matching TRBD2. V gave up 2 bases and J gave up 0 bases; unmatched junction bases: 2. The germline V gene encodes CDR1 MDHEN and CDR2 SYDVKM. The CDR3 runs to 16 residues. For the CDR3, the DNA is TGTGCCAGCAGTTTAAGTAGCGGGAGCTCCTACAATGAGCAGTTCTTC. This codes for CASSLSSGSSYNEQFF.

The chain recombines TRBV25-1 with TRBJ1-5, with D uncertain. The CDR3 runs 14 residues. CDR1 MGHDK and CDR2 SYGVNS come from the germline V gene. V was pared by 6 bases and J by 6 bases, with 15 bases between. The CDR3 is CASRAVGGGQPQHF. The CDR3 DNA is TGTGCCAGCAGAGCCGTGGGAGGTGGTCAGCCCCAGCATTTT.

The CDR3 sequence: CASSIPPGAPRADTQYF. DNA of the CDR3: TGTGCCAGCAGCATACCACCAGGGGCGCCGCGGGCAGATACGCAGTATTTT. The chain carries TRBV7-9 and TRBJ2-3; D perhaps matches TRBD1 (6 bases). V lost 5 bases, J lost 4 bases, and 22 bases lay in between. This CDR3 contains 17 residues. Germline CDR1 SEHNR, CDR2 FQNEAQ (reference sequence).

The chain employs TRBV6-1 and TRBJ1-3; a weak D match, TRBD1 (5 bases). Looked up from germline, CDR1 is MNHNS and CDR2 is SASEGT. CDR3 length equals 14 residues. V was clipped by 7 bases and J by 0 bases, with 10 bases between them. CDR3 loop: CASKAGPSGNTIYF. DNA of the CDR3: TGTGCCAGCAAGGCGGGGCCCTCTGGAAACACCATATATTTT.

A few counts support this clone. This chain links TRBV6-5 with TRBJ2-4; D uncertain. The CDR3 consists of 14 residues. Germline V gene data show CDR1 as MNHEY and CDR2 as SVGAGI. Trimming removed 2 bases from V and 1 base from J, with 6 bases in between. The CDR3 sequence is CASSYGRAKNIQYF. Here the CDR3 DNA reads TGTGCCAGCAGTTACGGCCGCGCCAAAAACATTCAGTACTTC.

CDR3 in amino acids: CASSLKGKANTEAFF. The CDR3 DNA reads TGTGCCAGCAGTTTAAAGGGGAAAGCTAACACTGAAGCTTTCTTT. V gene TRBV28 combines with J gene TRBJ1-1; D is possibly TRBD1 (5 bases). Trimming left V 2 bases short and J 2 bases short, with 12 bases between. The CDR3 covers 15 residues. Germline values: CDR1 MDHEN, CDR2 SYDVKM.

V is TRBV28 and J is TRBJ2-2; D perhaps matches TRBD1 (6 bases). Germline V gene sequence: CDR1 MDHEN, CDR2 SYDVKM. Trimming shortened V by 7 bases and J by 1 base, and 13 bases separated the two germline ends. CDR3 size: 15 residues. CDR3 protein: CASNSYRENTGELFF. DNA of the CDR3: TGTGCCAGCAACTCGTACAGGGAGAACACCGGGGAGCTGTTTTTT.

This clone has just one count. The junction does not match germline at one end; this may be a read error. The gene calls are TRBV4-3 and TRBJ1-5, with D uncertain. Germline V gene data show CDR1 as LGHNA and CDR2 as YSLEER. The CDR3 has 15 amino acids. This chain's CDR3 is CASSQVLSGNQPQHF. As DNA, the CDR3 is TGCGCCAGCAGTCAAGTCCTCTCGGGCAATCAGCCCCAGCATTTT.

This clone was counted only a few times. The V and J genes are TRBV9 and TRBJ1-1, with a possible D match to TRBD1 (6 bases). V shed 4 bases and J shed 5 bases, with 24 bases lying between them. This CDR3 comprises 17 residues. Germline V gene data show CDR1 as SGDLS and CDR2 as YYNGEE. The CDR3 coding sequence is TGTGCCAGCAGCCCCGCCGGACAGCCTCACGGGTTTACTGAAGCTTTCTTT. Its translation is CASSPAGQPHGFTEAFF.

The chain's CDR3 is CASSLQGGNYGYTF. The CDR3, as DNA: TGTGCCAGCAGTTTACAGGGTGGGAACTATGGCTACACCTTC. V usage is TRBV27 and J usage is TRBJ1-2; D perhaps matches TRBD1 (5 bases). Germline V lookup: CDR1 MNHEY, CDR2 SMNVEV (reference sequence). This CDR3 has 14 residues. Trimming stripped 2 bases from V and 2 bases from J, with 9 bases between.

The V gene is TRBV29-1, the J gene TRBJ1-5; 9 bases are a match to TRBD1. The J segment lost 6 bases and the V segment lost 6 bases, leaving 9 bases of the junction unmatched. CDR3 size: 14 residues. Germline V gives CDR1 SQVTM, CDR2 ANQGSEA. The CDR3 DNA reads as TGCAGCGTCACGGACAGGGGACAGGGTCAGCCCCAGCATTTT. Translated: CSVTDRGQGQPQHF.

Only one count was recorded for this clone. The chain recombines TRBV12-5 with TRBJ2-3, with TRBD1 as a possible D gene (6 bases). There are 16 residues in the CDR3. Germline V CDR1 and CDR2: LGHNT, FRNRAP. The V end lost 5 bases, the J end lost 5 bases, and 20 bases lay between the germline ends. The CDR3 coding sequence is TGTGCTAGTGGTACCGAGAGACAGGCCTTTGGAGATACGCAGTATTTT. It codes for CASGTERQAFGDTQYF.

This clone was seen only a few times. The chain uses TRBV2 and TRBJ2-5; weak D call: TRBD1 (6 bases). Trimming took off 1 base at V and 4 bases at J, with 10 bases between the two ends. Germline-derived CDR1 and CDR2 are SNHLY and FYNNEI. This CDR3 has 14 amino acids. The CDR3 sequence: CASSEGRGGETQYF. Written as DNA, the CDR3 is TGTGCCAGCAGTGAAGGAAGAGGGGGAGAGACCCAGTACTTC.

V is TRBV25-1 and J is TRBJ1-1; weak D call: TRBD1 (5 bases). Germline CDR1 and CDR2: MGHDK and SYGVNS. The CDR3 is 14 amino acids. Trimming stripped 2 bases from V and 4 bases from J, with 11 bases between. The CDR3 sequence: CASSETMGGTEAFF. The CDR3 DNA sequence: TGTGCCAGCAGTGAAACGATGGGGGGCACTGAAGCTTTCTTT.

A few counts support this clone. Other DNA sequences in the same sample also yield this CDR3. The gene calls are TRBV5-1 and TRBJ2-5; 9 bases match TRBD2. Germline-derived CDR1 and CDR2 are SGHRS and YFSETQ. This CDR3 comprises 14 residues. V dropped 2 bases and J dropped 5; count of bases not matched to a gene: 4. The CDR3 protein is CASSFGTSRETQYF. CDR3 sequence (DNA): TGCGCCAGCAGCTTCGGGACTAGCCGGGAGACCCAGTACTTC.

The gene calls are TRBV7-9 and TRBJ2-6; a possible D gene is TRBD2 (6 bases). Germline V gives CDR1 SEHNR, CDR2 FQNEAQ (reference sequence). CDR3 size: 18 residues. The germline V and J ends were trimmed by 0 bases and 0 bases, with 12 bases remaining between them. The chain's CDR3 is CASSLASGLGSGANVLTF. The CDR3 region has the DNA TGTGCCAGCAGCTTAGCTAGCGGACTCGGCTCTGGGGCCAACGTCCTGACTTTC.

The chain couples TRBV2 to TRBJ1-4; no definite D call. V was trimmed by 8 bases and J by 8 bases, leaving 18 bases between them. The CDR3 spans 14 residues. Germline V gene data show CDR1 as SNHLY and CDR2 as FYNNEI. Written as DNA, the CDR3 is TGTGCCAGCCGGGGAGGCAGGCTTGGCGAAAAACTGTTTTTT. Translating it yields CASRGGRLGEKLFF.

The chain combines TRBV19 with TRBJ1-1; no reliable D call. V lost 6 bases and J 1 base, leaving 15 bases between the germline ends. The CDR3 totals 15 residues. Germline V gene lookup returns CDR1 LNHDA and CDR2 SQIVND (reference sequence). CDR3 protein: CASSSSETSNTEAFF. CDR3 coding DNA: TGTGCCAGTAGCTCATCGGAGACTTCGAACACTGAAGCTTTCTTT.